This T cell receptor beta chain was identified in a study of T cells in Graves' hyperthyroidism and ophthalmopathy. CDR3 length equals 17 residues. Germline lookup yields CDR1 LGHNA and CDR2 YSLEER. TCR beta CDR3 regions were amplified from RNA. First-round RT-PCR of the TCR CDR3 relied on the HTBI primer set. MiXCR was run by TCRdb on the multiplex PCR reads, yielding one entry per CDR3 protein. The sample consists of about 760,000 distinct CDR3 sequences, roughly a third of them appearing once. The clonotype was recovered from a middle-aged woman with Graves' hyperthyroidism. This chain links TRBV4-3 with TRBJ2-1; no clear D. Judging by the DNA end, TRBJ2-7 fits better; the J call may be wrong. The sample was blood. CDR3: CASSQVGLSGSYNEQYF. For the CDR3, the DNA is TGCGCCAGCAGCCAAGTTGGTTTATCTGGCTCCTACAATGAGCAGTACTTC.